This T cell receptor beta chain originates from a study of blood T cell repertoires in COVID-19. Sequenced by immunoSEQ multiplex PCR; TCRdb stores in-frame clones only, minus some. In the table there are tens of thousands of clones, 80% to 90% of which are singletons. This CDR3 contains 15 residues. The germline V gene has CDR1 SGHTA and CDR2 FQGNSA. V dropped 3 bases and J dropped 4; count of bases not matched to a gene: 1. The rearrangement joins TRBV7-2 to TRBJ2-2; TRBD2 matches at 11 bases. The sequencing sample was made of peripheral blood. The clonotype was recovered from an older woman with acute or convalescent COVID-19. The CDR3 is CASSFSGGATGELFF. DNA of the CDR3: TGTGCCAGCAGCTTTAGCGGGGGGGCCACCGGGGAGCTGTTTTTT.